Each of the 9 T cell receptor beta chains below was sequenced from the same sample in a study of T cells after yellow fever vaccination. TCRdb analysed the 5' RACE reads with MiXCR anew, one entry per CDR3 protein. The sample records about 550,000 distinct CDR3 sequences, 19% being singletons. The source was PBMCs, collected 15 days after the yellow fever booster vaccination. These receptors were obtained from a man younger than 45 who received the YFV17D yellow fever vaccine.

The CDR3 protein is CASSYSRTPYYNEQFF. The CDR3, as DNA: TGTGCCAGCAGTTACTCGAGGACACCCTATTACAATGAGCAGTTCTTC. V usage is TRBV6-5 and J usage is TRBJ2-1; the D gene is possibly TRBD1 (5 bases). The CDR3 covers 16 residues. The germline V gene has CDR1 MNHEY and CDR2 SVGAGI. Between the trimmed V and J ends, which lost 0 bases and 4 bases, there was a span of 13 bases.

This clonotype was detected a few times. The J gene is TRBJ2-7, the V gene TRBV11-2; 11 bases are a match to TRBD1. CDR1 and CDR2 from the germline V gene are SGHAT and FQNNGV. The CDR3 spans 15 residues. The V segment lost 5 bases and the J segment 9 bases; nucleotides outside the gene matches: 12. CDR3 sequence reads: CASSLEWTGGFGQYF. Here the CDR3 DNA reads TGTGCCAGCAGCCTCGAGTGGACAGGGGGCTTTGGGCAGTACTTC.

This clonotype was seen at least ten times. The CDR3 bases are TGTGCCAGCAGTGACTACGAGCAGTACTTC. Protein product: CASSDYEQYF. The V gene is TRBV28, the J gene TRBJ2-7; D is ambiguous. Germline CDR1 is MDHEN and CDR2 is SYDVKM. The CDR3 extends over 10 amino acids. V was cut by 5 bases and J by 3 bases, with 2 bases left in between.

This clonotype was found a few times. This rearrangement joins TRBV20-1 to TRBJ1-4; a possible D gene is TRBD1 (5 bases). Germline V gene sequence: CDR1 DFQATT, CDR2 SNEGSKA (reference sequence). The CDR3 is made up of 13 amino acids. Trimming shortened V by 5 bases and J by 4 bases, and 11 bases separated the two germline ends. The CDR3 DNA reads as TGCAGTGCTGCCTTTCAGGGTAATGAAAAACTGTTTTTT. Its protein product is CSAAFQGNEKLFF.

This clonotype was counted only a few times. This chain connects TRBV4-1 to TRBJ2-2; 9 bases fit TRBD2. The CDR3 covers 22 residues. CDR1 is MGHRA and CDR2 is YSYEKL in the germline V gene. V was pared by 1 base and J by 0 bases, with 18 bases of the junction left unmatched. The CDR3 coding sequence is TGCGCCAGCAGCCAAGTCAAGTTTGGGGCTAGCGGGACCGAATCGAACACCGGGGAGCTGTTTTTT. This translates into CASSQVKFGASGTESNTGELFF.

This clonotype has a handful of counts. J is TRBJ2-4 and V is TRBV5-1; possible D gene TRBD2, 6 bases. Germline CDR1 and CDR2: SGHRS and YFSETQ. The CDR3 has 14 amino acids. V was clipped by 0 bases and J by 9 bases, with 13 bases between them. In nucleotides, the CDR3 is TGCGCCAGCAGCTTGGAAGGGGAGGAGGGCATTCAGTACTTC. Its protein product is CASSLEGEEGIQYF. Together with reference TRBV5-1 and TRBJ2-4, the CDR3 gives the full variable domain: KAGVTQTPRYLIKTRGQQVTLSCSPISGHRSVSWYQQTPGQGLQFLFEYFSETQRNKGNFPGRFSGRQFSNSRSEMNVSTLELGDSALYLCASSLEGEEGIQYFGAGTRLSVL.

This clonotype was detected only a few times. The CDR3 DNA is TGCGCCAGCAGCTCTATGCCCGGGACAGGGAATTCACCCCTCCACTTT. Amino acid sequence: CASSSMPGTGNSPLHF. The chain combines TRBV5-1 with TRBJ1-6, with TRBD1 identical over 9 bases. The V gene's germline CDR1 is SGHRS and CDR2 YFSETQ. The junction had 8 bases not matched to a gene; V was cut back by 3 bases and J by 7 bases. The CDR3 contains 16 residues.

This clonotype was seen more than once but under ten times. CDR3 region: CASRKSGHNNNEQFF. DNA of the CDR3: TGTGCCAGCAGAAAATCGGGACACAACAACAATGAGCAGTTCTTC. The chain employs TRBV27 and TRBJ2-1; maybe TRBD1 (6 bases). V was trimmed by 6 bases and J by 5 bases, leaving 17 bases between them. This CDR3 comprises 15 residues. CDR1 and CDR2 (germline): MNHEY, SMNVEV (reference sequence).

This clonotype was seen a few times. This chain links TRBV5-4 with TRBJ2-7; 9 bases fit TRBD2. After removal of 4 bases from V and 4 bases from J, the junction contained 9 bases not matched to a gene. Germline CDR1 reads SGHNT; CDR2 reads YYREEE (reference sequence). The CDR3 contains 15 residues. This CDR3 is CASSSPGLARYEQYF. CDR3 bases: TGTGCCAGCAGCAGCCCGGGACTAGCTCGATACGAGCAGTACTTC.